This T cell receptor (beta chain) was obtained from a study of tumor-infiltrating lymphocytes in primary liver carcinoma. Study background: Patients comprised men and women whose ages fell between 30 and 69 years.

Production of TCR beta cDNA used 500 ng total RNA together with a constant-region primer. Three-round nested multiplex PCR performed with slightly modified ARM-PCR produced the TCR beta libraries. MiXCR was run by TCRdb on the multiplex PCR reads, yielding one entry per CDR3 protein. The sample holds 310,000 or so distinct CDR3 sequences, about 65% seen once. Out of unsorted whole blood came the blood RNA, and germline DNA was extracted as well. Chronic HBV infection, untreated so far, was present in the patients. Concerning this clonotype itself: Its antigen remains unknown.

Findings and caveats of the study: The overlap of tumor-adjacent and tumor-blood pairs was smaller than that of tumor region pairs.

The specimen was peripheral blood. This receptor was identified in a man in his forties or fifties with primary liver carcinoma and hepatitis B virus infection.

CDR3 loop: CASSLWAEADTQYF. In nucleotides, the CDR3 is TGCGCCAGCAGCTTGTGGGCGGAGGCAGATACGCAGTATTTT. The V call is TRBV5-1, the J call TRBJ2-3, with D possibly matching TRBD2 (5 bases). The CDR3 has 14 residues. Germline CDR1 is SGHRS and CDR2 is YFSETQ. The V and J ends lost 1 base and 4 bases respectively, with 10 bases between them. The full variable domain, its missing parts supplied by reference TRBV5-1 and TRBJ2-3, is KAGVTQTPRYLIKTRGQQVTLSCSPISGHRSVSWYQQTPGQGLQFLFEYFSETQRNKGNFPGRFSGRQFSNSRSEMNVSTLELGDSALYLCASSLWAEADTQYFGPGTRLTVL.